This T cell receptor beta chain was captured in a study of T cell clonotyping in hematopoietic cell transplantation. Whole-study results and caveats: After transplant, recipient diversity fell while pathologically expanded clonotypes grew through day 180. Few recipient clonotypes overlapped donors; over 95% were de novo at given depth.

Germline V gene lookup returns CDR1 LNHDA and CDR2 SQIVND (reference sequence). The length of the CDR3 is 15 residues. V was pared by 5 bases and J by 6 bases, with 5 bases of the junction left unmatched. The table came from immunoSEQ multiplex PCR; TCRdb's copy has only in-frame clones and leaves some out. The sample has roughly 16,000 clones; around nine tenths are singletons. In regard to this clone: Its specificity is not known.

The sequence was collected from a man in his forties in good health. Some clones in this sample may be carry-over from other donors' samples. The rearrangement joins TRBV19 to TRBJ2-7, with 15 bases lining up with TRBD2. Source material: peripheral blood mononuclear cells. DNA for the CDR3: TGTGCCAGTAGTCTGGGACTAGCGGGAGGAGGCGAGCAGTACTTC. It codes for CASSLGLAGGGEQYF.